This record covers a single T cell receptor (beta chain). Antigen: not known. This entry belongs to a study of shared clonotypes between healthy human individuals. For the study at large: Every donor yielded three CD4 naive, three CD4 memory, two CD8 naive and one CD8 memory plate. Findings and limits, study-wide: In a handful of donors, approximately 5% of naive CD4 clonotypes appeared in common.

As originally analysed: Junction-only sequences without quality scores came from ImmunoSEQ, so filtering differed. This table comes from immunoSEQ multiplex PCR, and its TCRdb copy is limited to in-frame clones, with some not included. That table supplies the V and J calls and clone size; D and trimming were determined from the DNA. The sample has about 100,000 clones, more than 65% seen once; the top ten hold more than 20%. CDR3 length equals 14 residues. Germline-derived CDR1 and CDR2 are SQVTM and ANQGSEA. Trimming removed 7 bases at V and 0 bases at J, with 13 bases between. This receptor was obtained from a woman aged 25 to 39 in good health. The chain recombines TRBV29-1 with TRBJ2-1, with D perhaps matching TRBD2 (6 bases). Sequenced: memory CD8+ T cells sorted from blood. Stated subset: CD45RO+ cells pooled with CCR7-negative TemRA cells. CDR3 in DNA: TGCAGCGACCATAGCGGAAGCTCCTACAATGAGCAGTTCTTC. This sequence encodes CSDHSGSSYNEQFF.